This T cell receptor beta chain was captured by sequencing in a study of blood T cell repertoires in COVID-19. Study-wide background: Whether acute or convalescent, the COVID-19 samples came from the United States, Italy and Spain. T cells, B-cell-depleted T cells, or PBMCs provided the cDNA or gDNA that served as material.

CDR3 size: 14 residues. The V gene's germline CDR1 is KGHSY and CDR2 FQNENV. V lost 3 bases and J 6 bases, leaving 14 bases between the germline ends. As processed by the authors: Reference gene primers were amplified, and this amplification served to estimate nucleated cell counts. Method: immunoSEQ multiplex PCR; TCRdb's copy keeps in-frame clones and lacks some. Clonal size and the V and J genes are those of that table, whereas D and trimming came from the DNA. The repertoire holds 120,000 or so clones, about 88% seen once, with about 4% in the top ten. The count of this clone is one. The sample consisted of peripheral blood. The genes are TRBV16 and TRBJ1-1, with D possibly matching TRBD1 (6 bases). This TCR was sampled from a man over 45 with active COVID-19. In DNA, the CDR3 is TGTGCCAGCAGCCAGAACGACAGGCCGGCTGAAGCTTTCTTT. It specifies CASSQNDRPAEAFF.